The source of this TCR beta chain is a study of blood T cells in healthy people across ages (dated by TCRdb to about 2015). For context, the study as a whole: In model experiments, template switching captured about one uniquely barcoded TCR beta cDNA molecule for every two T cells. Age-related changes in TCR beta repertoire diversity were measured in the study by deep sequencing normalized with unique cDNA molecular identifiers. Four age groups were formed from the donors: young (average approximately 17 years), middle-aged (less than 40), aged (roughly 59) and long-lived (about 75). The study analyzed two additional independent replicas of 1 million unique cDNA reads from the same blood draw for two donors, one aged 18 to 30 and one aged 80 or older. General conclusions and limits of the study: Because the CMV infection status of the donors was unknown, age-related changes in expanded clonotypes may potentially have been confounded. Estimates of total diversity from one million sequenced T cells were regarded as lower bounds and underestimates. Compared with the aged group, the long-lived group had more naive CD4+ T cells, fewer expanded clones and increased TCR diversity, suggesting age selection. Bulk unsorted PBMC profiling prevented conclusive comparison of naive and antigen-experienced compartments. As age increased, observed TCR beta diversity per million T cells dropped in a roughly linear way, and a significant reduction was already evident by age roughly 40. Observed TCR beta diversity correlated strongly with the percentage of naive T cells measured by flow cytometry.

This clonotype was seen a handful of times. Its cognate antigen has yet to be identified. Per-nucleotide qualities are absent, and no much larger clonotype sits a single base away. To prepare the library, 5' RACE was applied. For sequencing, an Illumina HiSeq 2500 was employed. A second 7 to 11 cycle PCR used a sample-barcoded 5' primer and a J-beta primer mix. A template-switch 5' adaptor carrying 12 random nucleotides introduced a unique molecular identifier onto each TCR beta cDNA molecule. Each sample yielded at least 3 million CDR3-containing paired-end reads. First-strand cDNA synthesis was performed from all RNA using the Mint cDNA synthesis kit, with priming by a TRBC-specific oligonucleotide. Following uracil-DNA glycosylase treatment, a first 18-cycle PCR with universal primers M1SS and BC2_uni_R was performed on all cDNA. The published analysis was carried out like this. Normalization of each sample was performed by random selection of 1 million high-quality reads, each carrying a distinct molecular identifier. Instead of being binned into consensus sequences, reads that shared molecular identifiers were thrown out. MiTCR, set to a Q25 quality threshold and the strictest error-elimination algorithm, was used for CDR3 identification, clonotype clustering and error correction. A nonparametric unseen species model with Euler transformation was used to estimate lower-bound total TCR beta diversity. TCRdb's own reprocessing of the public reads used fastp at Q25 and MiXCR and kept productive beta chains. Every CDR3 protein is listed once, alongside the most common genes and DNA of its rows. These V and J calls are TCRdb output, not the study's own analysis. The table for this sample lists about 930,000 distinct CDR3 sequences; approximately 32% of them were counted only once. The ten largest clones take up about 10% of the sample.

Donors were a few dozen systemically healthy Caucasian individuals from Russia aged 6 to 90 years. Each donor gave ten milliliters of peripheral blood, drawn into EDTA-treated Vacutainer tubes. Ficoll-Paque density-gradient centrifugation was used to isolate PBMCs, with at least 6.5 million per sample. Trizol reagent was used to extract total RNA from the PBMCs, yielding at least 6 micrograms per sample. Naive CD45RAhigh/CD27high T cell percentages were measured by flow cytometry on a PBMC aliquot from every donor. CDR1 and CDR2, looked up from the germline V gene, are SNHLY and FYNNEI. V is cut back by 5 bases and J by 3 bases, with 5 bases in the junction unmatched. From cysteine to phenylalanine, the CDR3 is 15 amino acids long. Only CDR3 DNA remains: 45 bases, in frame from the first base. These data are also associated with another study on T cells of mothers and their children. Per the second study: Donors were nine systemically healthy Caucasian individuals: three mothers and their six children. cDNA synthesis consumed the entire amount of extracted RNA, loaded at approximately 1.5 ug RNA in each 15 ul reaction. In the second PCR, the M1S primer added sample barcodes and 2-4 random nucleotides. Over 8.5 million TCR beta CDR3 reads were obtained for each mother, and around 3 million reads were obtained for each child. In both related and unrelated pairs, thymic selection shapes the output of TCR recombination in a similar way, with inherited differences having only a minor effect. Normalized repertoire overlap was always found to be slightly, but never significantly, higher in related mother-child pairs than in unrelated mother-child pairs. No persistent microchimeric T cell clones were found, with a detection sensitivity of approximately 110 clones per million clonotypes. To look for features that set related mother-child pairs apart from unrelated individuals, the researchers ran deep NGS to compare the TCR beta repertoires of mothers and children. The mean age was roughly 36 +/- 4 years for the mothers and 11 +/- 4 years for the children. Libraries were sequenced on Illumina HiSeq 2000 with 100+100 nt paired-end reads after adapter ligation with NEBNext reagents. To prevent cross-contamination, the mother and child libraries were prepared one month apart and sequenced in separate runs. For each donor, somewhere between about 450,000 and 2,200,000 distinct TCR beta clonotypes were identified. Naive TCR beta clonotypes were estimated from low-frequency clonotypes matched to each donor's FACS-determined naive share, without sorting.

The chain is assembled from TRBV2 and TRBJ2-1, and 9 junction bases match TRBD1. Material: blood. This receptor was identified in a woman between 40 and 55 years old in good health. The sequence in DNA is TGTGCCAGCAGTTTTACAGGGGGCGACTACAATGAGCAGTTCTTC. It translates to CASSFTGGDYNEQFF.